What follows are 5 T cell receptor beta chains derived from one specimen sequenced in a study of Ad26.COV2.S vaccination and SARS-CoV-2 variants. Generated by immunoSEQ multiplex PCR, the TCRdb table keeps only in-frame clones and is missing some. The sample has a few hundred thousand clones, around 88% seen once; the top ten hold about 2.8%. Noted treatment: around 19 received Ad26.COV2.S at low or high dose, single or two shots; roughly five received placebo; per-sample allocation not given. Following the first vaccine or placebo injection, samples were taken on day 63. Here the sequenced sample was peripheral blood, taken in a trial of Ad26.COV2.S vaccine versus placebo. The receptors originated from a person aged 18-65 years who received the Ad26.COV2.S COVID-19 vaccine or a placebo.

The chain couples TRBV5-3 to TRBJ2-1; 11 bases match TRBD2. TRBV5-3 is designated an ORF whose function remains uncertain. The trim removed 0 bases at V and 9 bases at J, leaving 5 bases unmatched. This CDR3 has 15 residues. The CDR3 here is CARSLVLAGDSEQFF. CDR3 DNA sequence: TGTGCCAGAAGCTTGGTACTAGCGGGGGATAGTGAGCAGTTCTTC.

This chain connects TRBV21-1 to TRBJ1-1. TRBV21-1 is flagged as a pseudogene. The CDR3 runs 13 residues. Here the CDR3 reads CASRVRRVTEAFF. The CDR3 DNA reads TGTGCTAGCAGAGTTAGGCGAGTCACTGAAGCTTTCTTT.

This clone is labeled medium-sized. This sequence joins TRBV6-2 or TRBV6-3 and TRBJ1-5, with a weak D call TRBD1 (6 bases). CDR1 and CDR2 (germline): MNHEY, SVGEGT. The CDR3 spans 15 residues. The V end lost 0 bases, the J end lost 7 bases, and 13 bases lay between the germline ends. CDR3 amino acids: CASSYSPDSGQPQHF. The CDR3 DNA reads TGTGCCAGCAGTTACTCGCCGGACAGCGGACAGCCCCAGCATTTT.

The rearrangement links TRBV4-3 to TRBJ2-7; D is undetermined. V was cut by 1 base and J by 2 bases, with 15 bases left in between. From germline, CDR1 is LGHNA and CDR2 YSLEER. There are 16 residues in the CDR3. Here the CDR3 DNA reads TGCGCCAGCAGCCAAGTTCATTCAGTACTTACCTACGAGCAGTACTTC. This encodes CASSQVHSVLTYEQYF.

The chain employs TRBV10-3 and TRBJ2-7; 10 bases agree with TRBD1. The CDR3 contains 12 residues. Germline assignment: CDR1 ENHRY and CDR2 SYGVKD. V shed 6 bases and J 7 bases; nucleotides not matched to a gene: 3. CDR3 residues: CAISDRGHEQYV. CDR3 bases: TGTGCCATCAGCGACAGGGGGCATGAGCAGTACGTC.